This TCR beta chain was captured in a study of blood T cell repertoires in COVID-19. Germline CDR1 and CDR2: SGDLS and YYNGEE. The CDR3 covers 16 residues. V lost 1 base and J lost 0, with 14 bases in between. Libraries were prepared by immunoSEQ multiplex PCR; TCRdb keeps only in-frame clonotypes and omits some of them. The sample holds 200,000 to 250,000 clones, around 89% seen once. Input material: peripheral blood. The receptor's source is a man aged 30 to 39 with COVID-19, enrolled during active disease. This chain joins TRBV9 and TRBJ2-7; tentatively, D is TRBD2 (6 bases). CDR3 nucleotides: TGTGCCAGCAGCGTATACGAGCGGGCGAGCTCCTACGAGCAGTACTTC. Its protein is CASSVYERASSYEQYF. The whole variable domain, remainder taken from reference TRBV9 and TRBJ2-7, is DSGVTQTPKHLITATGQRVTLRCSPRSGDLSVYWYQQSLDQGLQFLIQYYNGEERAKGNILERFSAQQFPDLHSELNLSSLELGDSALYFCASSVYERASSYEQYFGPGTRLTVT.